This T cell receptor beta chain was documented in a study of human T cells and chemical hapten exposure. At the level of the study: Alopecia universalis, totalis or areata was present in patients who were mostly female.

TCRdb reprocessed the RACE reads via MiXCR and lists one record per CDR3 protein. The sample yields 150,000 to 200,000 distinct CDR3 sequences, 25% to 35% seen once. Germline V gene sequence: CDR1 MNHEY, CDR2 SMNVEV (reference sequence). Trimming shortened V by 2 bases and J by 1 base, and 8 bases separated the two germline ends. The CDR3 totals 14 residues. Time point in this sample: patch test 3, about 24 weeks after DPC sensitization. Treatment defined: therapeutic diphenylcyclopropenone sensitization with weekly scalp DPC. At every patch-test visit, blood was drawn before the patch test was applied. Participating donors were patients with alopecia, aged 18 to 70 years, considered appropriate candidates for DPC. This clonotype was picked up a small number of times. Its antigen is still unknown. Study-level results: Counts of TCRs above 1 in 1000 frequency stayed unchanged with DPC sensitization.

The chain employs TRBV27 and TRBJ1-1; no firm D call. The sample here was whole blood, taken in connection with sensitization to the hapten diphenylcyclopropenone (DPC). This TCR was recovered from a woman between 18 and 30 years old with alopecia areata. Some clones in this sample may be carry-over from other donors' samples. CDR3 protein: CASSLGLRNTEAFF. In nucleotides, the CDR3 is TGTGCCAGCAGTTTAGGTTTACGGAACACTGAAGCTTTCTTT.